The rows below give T cell receptor beta chains drawn from one sample of a study of T cells in Graves' hyperthyroidism and ophthalmopathy. Via MiXCR, TCRdb re-called the multiplex PCR reads, giving one row per CDR3 protein. The sample shows roughly 350,000 distinct CDR3 sequences, approximately 15% of them seen only once. The sample taken for sequencing was blood. The source is a woman aged 25 to 39 with Graves' hyperthyroidism. Both conserved end residues are part of each CDR3. The D gene is left open where the match is weak. Only some rows state a clone size, as once, few, many or a class for expanded clones.

clone size	V gene	J gene	D gene	CDR3 DNA	CDR3 protein
-	TRBV13	TRBJ1-1	TRBD1	TGTGCCAGTGGGACAGGGGCTGCAAACACTGAAGCTTTCTTT	CASGTGAANTEAFF
-	TRBV7-9	TRBJ2-6	TRBD2	TGTGCCAGCAGCCGCCTAGCGGGAGGGCCAATGTCCGGGGCCAACGTCCTGACTTTC	CASSRLAGGPMSGANVLTF
many	TRBV12-3/TRBV12-4	TRBJ2-7	-	TGTGCCAGCAGTTTATTCGGGACTCCTTCCGAGCAGTACTTC	CASSLFGTPSEQYF
many	TRBV5-6	TRBJ2-7	TRBD2	TGTGCCAGCAGCCGGGGCGGGAGTTCCTACGAGCAGTACTTC	CASSRGGSSYEQYF
few	TRBV20-1	TRBJ1-2	-	TGCAGTGCTAGAGCCTCCGGGCAGCTCCTCTATGGCTACACCTTC	CSARASGQLLYGYTF
many	TRBV7-2	TRBJ2-7	TRBD2	TGTGCCAGCAGCATCCCGCGACGGGAGGCCGAGCAGTACTTC	CASSIPRREAEQYF
many	TRBV29-1	TRBJ1-1	-	TGCAGCGTGAGGAAGCGTCTTAGTCTTGGAGCTTTCTTT	CSVRKRLSLGAFF
many	TRBV28	TRBJ1-4	-	TGTGCCAGCAGTTTATACTCTGGGGAAGTGGAGGAGGAAAAACTGTTTTTT	CASSLYSGEVEEEKLFF
many	TRBV5-1	TRBJ2-1	TRBD1	TGCGCCAGCAGCTTGAGGGGGCTGGCTGAGCAGTTCTTC	CASSLRGLAEQFF
once	TRBV11-2	TRBJ2-1	TRBD2	TGTGCCAGCAGCTCGGAAGCGGGGGCTTACAATGAGCAGTTCTTC	CASSSEAGAYNEQFF
-	TRBV5-1	TRBJ2-5	-	TGCGCCAGCAGCTTGGGACTTCCTTCCGCTGGGACCCAGTACTTC	CASSLGLPSAGTQYF
many	TRBV20-1	TRBJ2-7	-	TGCAGTGCTAGTCCGGGGTCGTCTTCCTACGAGCAGTACTTC	CSASPGSSSYEQYF
-	TRBV20-1	TRBJ2-3	TRBD2	TGCAGTGCTGGTACGCTAGCGGAGTACACAGATACGCAGTATTTT	CSAGTLAEYTDTQYF
many	TRBV28	TRBJ2-3	TRBD1	TGTGCCAGCAGTTGGACAGGGGGCTTAGATACGCAGTATTTT	CASSWTGGLDTQYF
-	TRBV29-1	TRBJ2-7	-	TGCAGCGCCGCGGGACAGTCTGGACACTACGAGCAGTACTTC	CSAAGQSGHYEQYF
many	TRBV5-5	TRBJ2-2	-	TGTGCCAGCAGCCTGGACAGTTCGTTGGCCGGGGAGCTGTTTTTT	CASSLDSSLAGELFF
many	TRBV27	TRBJ2-7	-	TGTGCCAGCAGCCACCAGAATCGGGAGCAGTACTTC	CASSHQNREQYF
-	TRBV7-9	TRBJ1-4	TRBD1	TGTGCCAGCAGCCCGAGACTCGGACAGGCAACTAATGAAAAACTGTTTTTT	CASSPRLGQATNEKLFF
few	TRBV29-1	TRBJ2-3	-	TGCAGCGTTGAAGGGGGACATCACACAGATACGCAGTATTTT	CSVEGGHHTDTQYF
few	TRBV6-2/TRBV6-3	TRBJ2-5	-	TGTGCCAGCAGACCACCCCGGGACTTACAAGAGACCCAGTACTTC	CASRPPRDLQETQYF
few	TRBV30	TRBJ2-2	TRBD2	TGTGCCGGCAGCGGGGACGCAACCGGGGAGCTGTTTTTT	CAGSGDATGELFF
few	TRBV20-1	TRBJ2-1	TRBD2	TGCAGTGCTAGACCTCTAGCGGGAGGACACGGGGGGGTTGATGAGCAGTTCTTC	CSARPLAGGHGGVDEQFF
few	TRBV5-1	TRBJ2-5	TRBD1	TGCGCCAGCAGCACCGGGACAGGGGGCGTAGAGACCCAGTACTTC	CASSTGTGGVETQYF
many	TRBV2	TRBJ2-3	-	TGTGCCAGCAGTGACGGAGGGGGAATGACAGATACGCAGTATTTT	CASSDGGGMTDTQYF
few	TRBV5-5	TRBJ2-3	TRBD2	TGTGCCAGCAATAGCGGGAGGATAGGAGATACGCAGTATTTT	CASNSGRIGDTQYF
-	TRBV2	TRBJ1-1	-	TGTGCCAGCAGTGAAGACCTAGTTGAGGGTGAAGCTTTCTTT	CASSEDLVEGEAFF
many	TRBV7-8	TRBJ1-2	-	TGTGCCAGCAGCTTAGTTGAGGGAGGCTACACCTTC	CASSLVEGGYTF
many	TRBV6-1	TRBJ2-7	-	TGTGCCAGCAGCACCTCGGGTGTTGAGTGGTACGAGCAGTACTTC	CASSTSGVEWYEQYF
many	TRBV6-2/TRBV6-3	TRBJ1-5	-	TGTGCCAGCAACCTCCCTCCGGGTACGAGCAATCAGCCCCAGCATTTT	CASNLPPGTSNQPQHF
few	TRBV9	TRBJ1-1	-	TGTGCCAGCAGCCCCTTCCAAGGGGGCACTGAAGCTTTCTTT	CASSPFQGGTEAFF
many	TRBV12-3/TRBV12-4	TRBJ2-5	-	TGTGCCAGCAGCCCCCGCCCCGGGGACCAAGAGACCCAGTACTTC	CASSPRPGDQETQYF
many	TRBV28	TRBJ2-3	-	TGTGCCAGCAGTTTTGGACGGGGAAACGCAGATACGCAGTATTTT	CASSFGRGNADTQYF
-	TRBV5-1	TRBJ1-5	-	TGCGCCAGCAGCTTAGTGGCAGGGCACGATCAGCCCCAGCATTTT	CASSLVAGHDQPQHF
-	TRBV11-3	TRBJ2-1	TRBD2	TGTGCCAGCAGCCTGACTAGCGGGGAGGATTCTAATGAGCAGTTCTTC	CASSLTSGEDSNEQFF
-	TRBV5-6	TRBJ2-6	-	TGTGCCAGCAGGTTTGCTGGGGCCAACGTCCTGACTTTC	CASRFAGANVLTF
few	TRBV27	TRBJ2-5	-	TGTGCCAGCAGTCACCCAACCGTAGGGGAGACCCAGTACTTC	CASSHPTVGETQYF
many	TRBV15	TRBJ1-6	-	TGTGCCACCACAAGCGGAGGGATTAATTCACCCCTCCACTTT	CATTSGGINSPLHF
-	TRBV29-1	TRBJ2-2	TRBD1	TGCAGCGTTGAAGAAGCGGGACAGGGCATGACCGGGGAGCTGTTTTTT	CSVEEAGQGMTGELFF
many	TRBV11-2	TRBJ1-5	-	TGTGCCAGCAGCTTCGGGGTGGGGGATCAGCCCCAGCATTTT	CASSFGVGDQPQHF
many	TRBV2	TRBJ1-4	TRBD1	TGTGCCAGCAGCATTACAGGGGCAACTAATGAAAAACTGTTTTTT	CASSITGATNEKLFF
many	TRBV29-1	TRBJ1-3	TRBD1	TGCAGCGTCGCGACAGGGTCTGGAAACACCATATATTTT	CSVATGSGNTIYF
many	TRBV12-3/TRBV12-4	TRBJ2-1	TRBD2	TGTGCCAGCAGTTTATCAACTAGCGGGTTACGCTCCTACAATGAGCAGTTCTTC	CASSLSTSGLRSYNEQFF
-	TRBV7-2	TRBJ2-7	-	TGTGCCAGCAGCTTAGCGTCGTTAGGTGAGCAGTACTTC	CASSLASLGEQYF
many	TRBV29-1	TRBJ2-6	TRBD1	TGCAGCGTGGGACAGGACTCTGGGGCCAACGTCCTGACTTTC	CSVGQDSGANVLTF
few	TRBV10-3	TRBJ1-6	-	TGTGCCATCAGTGCCAGGGAGATTCTACCTGACGATAATTCACCCCTCCACTTT	CAISAREILPDDNSPLHF
-	TRBV7-9	TRBJ1-1	TRBD1	TGTGCCAGCAGCCGGACAGGGCCTTTCCATACCTTATTTATGAACACTGAAGCTTTCTTT	CASSRTGPFHTLFMNTEAFF
-	TRBV18	TRBJ2-7	TRBD2	TGTGCCAGCGCACGCCTAGCGGAATACGAGCAGTACTTC	CASARLAEYEQYF
many	TRBV7-9	TRBJ2-7	TRBD2	TGTGCCAGCAGCTTAGGTCCAGCGGGACCCAAGCGGTCCTACGAGCAGTACTTC	CASSLGPAGPKRSYEQYF
many	TRBV12-3/TRBV12-4	TRBJ2-7	TRBD2	TGTGCCAGCAGTTTGGCGGGAGGGCCGGTTTACGAGCAGTACTTC	CASSLAGGPVYEQYF
-	TRBV28	TRBJ1-3	-	TGTGCCAGCAGCTTACAGGGAGAAAGCTCTGGAAACACCATATATTTT	CASSLQGESSGNTIYF